The following is a T cell receptor (beta chain) sequence with its context. The antigen remains unidentified. Nominally healthy donors provided the samples, though records likely missed some immune exposures. In germline, CDR1 is MNHNS, CDR2 SASEGT. Deletions cut 4 bases from V and 2 bases from J, with 10 bases between. The CDR3 sequence is 14 residues long. It was with 60 Vbeta and 13 Jbeta primers that the PCR ran. Method: immunoSEQ multiplex PCR; TCRdb's copy keeps in-frame clones and lacks some. The sample consists of about 130,000 clones, roughly four fifths of them appearing once. The data were taken from a study of cytomegalovirus exposure and HLA in healthy donors. Whole-study results and caveats: The study listed 164 cytomegalovirus-associated TCR beta chains. As immune exposure information, only CMV serostatus was available.

What was sequenced was PBMCs. This clonotype was obtained from a woman in her thirties or forties in good health and CMV-seropositive. The rearrangement joins TRBV6-1 to TRBJ2-3; the D gene is possibly TRBD2 (5 bases). CDR3 nucleotide sequence: TGTGCCAGCAGTGCAGCGGCGGACACAGATACGCAGTATTTT. It specifies CASSAAADTDTQYF.